This paragraph covers one T cell receptor beta chain sequence. Method: immunoSEQ multiplex PCR; TCRdb's copy keeps in-frame clones and lacks some. The sample consists of 90,000 to 110,000 clones, 81% of them appearing once. Looked up from germline, CDR1 is SGHTS and CDR2 is YDEGEE. The length of the CDR3 is 13 residues. V shed 5 bases and J 2 bases; nucleotides not matched to a gene: 2. The data originate from a study of blood T cell repertoires in COVID-19. The chain joins TRBV5-8 to TRBJ2-5; 8 bases match TRBD2. The TCR was taken from a woman in her sixties or seventies with acute or convalescent COVID-19. Material: peripheral blood. The CDR3 reads CASSGLAQETQYF. The DNA of the CDR3 is TGTGCCAGCAGTGGACTAGCTCAAGAGACCCAGTACTTC.